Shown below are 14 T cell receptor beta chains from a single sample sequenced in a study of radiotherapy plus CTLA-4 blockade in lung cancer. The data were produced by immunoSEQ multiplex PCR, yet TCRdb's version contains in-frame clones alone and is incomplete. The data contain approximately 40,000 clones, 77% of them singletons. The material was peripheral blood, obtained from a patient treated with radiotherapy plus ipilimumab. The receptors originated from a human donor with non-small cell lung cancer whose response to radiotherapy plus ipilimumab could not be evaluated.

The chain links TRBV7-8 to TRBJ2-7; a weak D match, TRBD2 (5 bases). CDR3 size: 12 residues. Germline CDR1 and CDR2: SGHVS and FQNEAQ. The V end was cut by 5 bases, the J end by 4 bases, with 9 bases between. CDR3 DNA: TGTGCCAGCAGCCCCTTAGCGTACGAGCAGTACTTC. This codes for CASSPLAYEQYF.

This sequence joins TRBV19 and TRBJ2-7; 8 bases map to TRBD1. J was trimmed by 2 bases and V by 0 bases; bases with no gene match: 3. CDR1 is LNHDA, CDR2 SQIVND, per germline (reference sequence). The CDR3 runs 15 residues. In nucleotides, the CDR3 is TGTGCCAGTAGTATAGAGACAGGGGTTACCTACGAGCAGTACTTC. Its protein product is CASSIETGVTYEQYF.

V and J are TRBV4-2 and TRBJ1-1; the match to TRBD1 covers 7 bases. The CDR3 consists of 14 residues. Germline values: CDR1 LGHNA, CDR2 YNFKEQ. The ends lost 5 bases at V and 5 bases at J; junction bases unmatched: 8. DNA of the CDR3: TGTGCCAGCAGCGGACAGACAGGGAGAACTGAAGCTTTCTTT. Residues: CASSGQTGRTEAFF.

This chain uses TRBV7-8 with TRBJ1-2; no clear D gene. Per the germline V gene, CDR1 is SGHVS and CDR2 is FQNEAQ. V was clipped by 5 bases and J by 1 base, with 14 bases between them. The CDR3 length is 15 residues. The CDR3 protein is CASSPRGGLNYGYTF. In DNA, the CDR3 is TGTGCCAGCAGCCCGAGAGGCGGACTTAACTATGGCTACACCTTC. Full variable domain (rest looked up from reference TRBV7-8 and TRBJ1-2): GAGVSQSPRYKVAKRGQDVALRCDPISGHVSLFWYQQALGQGPEFLTYFQNEAQLDKSGLPSDRFFAERPEGSVSTLKIQRTQQEDSAVYLCASSPRGGLNYGYTFGSGTRLTVV.

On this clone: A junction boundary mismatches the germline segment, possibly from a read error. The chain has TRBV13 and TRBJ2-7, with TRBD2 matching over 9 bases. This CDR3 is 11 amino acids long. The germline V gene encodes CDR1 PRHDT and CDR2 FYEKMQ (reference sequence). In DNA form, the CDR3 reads TGTGCCAGCAGCGCCGGCGGGAGGGCCCTCTTC. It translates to CASSAGGRALF.

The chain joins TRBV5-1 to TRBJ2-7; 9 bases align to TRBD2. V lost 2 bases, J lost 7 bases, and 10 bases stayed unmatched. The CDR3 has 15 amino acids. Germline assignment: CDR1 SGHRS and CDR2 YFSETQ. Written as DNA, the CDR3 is TGCGCCAGCAGCTTAATAGCGGGGGCAGGACAGGAGCAGTACTTC. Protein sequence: CASSLIAGAGQEQYF.

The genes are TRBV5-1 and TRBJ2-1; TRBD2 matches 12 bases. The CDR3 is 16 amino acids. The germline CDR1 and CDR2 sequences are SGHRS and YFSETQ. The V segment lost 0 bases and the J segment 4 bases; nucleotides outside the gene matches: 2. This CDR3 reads CASSLGGTSGYNEQFF. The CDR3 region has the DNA TGCGCCAGCAGCTTGGGTGGGACTAGCGGGTACAATGAGCAGTTCTTC. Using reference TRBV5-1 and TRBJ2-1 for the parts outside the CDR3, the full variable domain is KAGVTQTPRYLIKTRGQQVTLSCSPISGHRSVSWYQQTPGQGLQFLFEYFSETQRNKGNFPGRFSGRQFSNSRSEMNVSTLELGDSALYLCASSLGGTSGYNEQFFGPGTRLTVL.

CDR3 in DNA: TGTGCCTGGAGTAATCCAGGGGCTGGGAACTATGGCTACACCTTC. Translation gives CAWSNPGAGNYGYTF. The V call is TRBV30, the J call TRBJ1-2; maybe TRBD1 (6 bases). The CDR3 runs 15 residues. Germline CDR1 GTSNPN, CDR2 SVGIG (reference sequence). The V and J ends lost 2 bases and 2 bases respectively, with 15 bases between them.

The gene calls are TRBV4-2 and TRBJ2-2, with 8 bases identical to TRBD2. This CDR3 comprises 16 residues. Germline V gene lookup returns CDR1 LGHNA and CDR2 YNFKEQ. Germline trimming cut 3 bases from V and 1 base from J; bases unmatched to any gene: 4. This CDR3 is CASSQGLAGNTGELFF. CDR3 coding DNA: TGTGCCAGCAGCCAGGGGCTAGCGGGGAACACCGGGGAGCTGTTTTTT.

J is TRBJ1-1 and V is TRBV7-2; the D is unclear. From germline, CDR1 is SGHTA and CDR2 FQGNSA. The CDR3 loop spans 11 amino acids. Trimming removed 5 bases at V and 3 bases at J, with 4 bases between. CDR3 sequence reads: CASSLYTEAFF. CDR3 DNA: TGTGCCAGCAGCCTGTACACTGAAGCTTTCTTT.

Written as DNA, the CDR3 is TGCGCCAGCAGCTCCGGGGGTGGCGAGCAGTTCTTC. This translates into CASSSGGGEQFF. The chain has TRBV5-1 and TRBJ2-1; tentative D call: TRBD2 (6 bases). Germline-derived CDR1 and CDR2 are SGHRS and YFSETQ. Deletions cut 3 bases from V and 10 bases from J, with 11 bases between. The CDR3 loop spans 12 amino acids.

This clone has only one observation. CDR3 region: CASSLFSQETQYF. CDR3 DNA sequence: TGTGCCAGCAGCTTGTTCTCCCAAGAGACCCAGTACTTC. V is TRBV5-6 and J is TRBJ2-5; D gene ambiguous. In germline, CDR1 is SGHDT, CDR2 YYEEEE. V was trimmed by 1 base and J by 1 base, leaving 5 bases between them. The length of the CDR3 is 13 residues.

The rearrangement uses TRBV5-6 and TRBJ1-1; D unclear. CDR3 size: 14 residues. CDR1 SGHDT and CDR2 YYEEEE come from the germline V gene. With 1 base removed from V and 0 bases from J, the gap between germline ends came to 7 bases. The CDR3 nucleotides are TGTGCCAGCAGCTTGTTCTCTTTGAACACTGAAGCTTTCTTT. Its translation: CASSLFSLNTEAFF.

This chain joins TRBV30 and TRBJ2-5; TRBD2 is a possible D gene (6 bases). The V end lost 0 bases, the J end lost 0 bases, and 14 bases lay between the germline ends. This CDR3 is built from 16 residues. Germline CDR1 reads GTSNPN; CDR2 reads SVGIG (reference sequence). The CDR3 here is CAWSVGSGTHQETQYF. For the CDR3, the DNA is TGTGCCTGGAGTGTAGGTAGCGGAACTCACCAAGAGACCCAGTACTTC.